Below, one T cell receptor beta chain is given with its context. Its antigen is undetermined. Germline loops: CDR1 LGHDT, CDR2 YNNKEL (reference sequence). Between the trimmed V and J ends, which lost 4 bases and 2 bases, there was a span of 15 bases. The CDR3 length is 16 residues. The sample belongs to a study of T cell responses to AZD1222 COVID-19 vaccine. Libraries were prepared by immunoSEQ multiplex PCR; TCRdb keeps only in-frame clonotypes and omits some of them. Here the sample spans about 130,000 clones, roughly 87% being singletons. Whole-study results and caveats: Baseline serology detected seropositivity in only a handful of AZD1222 recipients.

J is TRBJ1-3 and V is TRBV3-1 (or the pseudogene TRBV3-2); D might be TRBD1 (5 bases). This material consisted of peripheral blood, taken on day 0 of AZD1222 vaccination. The receptor's source is an adult in good health. CDR3 bases: TGTGCCAGCAGCCGGGGCCAGGGATCTACTGGAAACACCATATATTTT. It codes for CASSRGQGSTGNTIYF.